These 23 T cell receptor beta chains were sequenced from one sample in a study of T and B cells in COVID-19 patients. TRB rearrangements were amplified by multiplex PCR with BIOMED2 TRB-A/B primers. MiXCR, applied by TCRdb to the multiplex PCR reads, yields one record per CDR3 protein. The profile shows over a thousand distinct CDR3 sequences, approximately 25% of them singletons. Each TRB amplification used roughly 240-550 ng of genomic DNA from blood. Sequencing was performed on blood. Every receptor here comes from a human donor with active COVID-19.

The chain joins TRBV20-1 to TRBJ2-2, with D perhaps TRBD2 (5 bases). Germline CDR1 and CDR2: DFQATT and SNEGSKA (reference sequence). The CDR3 covers 15 residues. V lost 3 bases and J 6 bases, leaving 17 bases between the germline ends. The DNA of the CDR3 is TGCAGTGCTAGCTGGGGAGAGAGAGTCGCCGGGGAGCTGTTTTTT. Amino acids: CSASWGERVAGELFF.

Sample share makes this clonotype large. The rearrangement links TRBV29-1 to TRBJ2-7, with 9 bases identical to TRBD1. Trimming cost V 5 bases and J 5 bases; bases outside gene matches: 4. Germline V gene sequence: CDR1 SQVTM, CDR2 ANQGSEA. This CDR3 comprises 12 residues. The CDR3 DNA sequence: TGCAGCGTTCTGGGACAGGGAGACGAGCAGTACTTC. This codes for CSVLGQGDEQYF.

In this sample, this clonotype is large. The rearrangement joins TRBV29-1 to TRBJ2-1; TRBD2 aligns across 7 bases. V was pared by 4 bases and J by 6 bases, with 6 bases of the junction left unmatched. This CDR3 is built from 13 residues. Germline CDR1 and CDR2: SQVTM and ANQGSEA. In DNA, the CDR3 is TGCAGCGTTGTAAGACTAGCCGCCAATGAGCAGTTCTTC. Its translation is CSVVRLAANEQFF.

This sequence joins TRBV19 and TRBJ2-7; 11 nucleotides align to TRBD1. The CDR3 contains 16 residues. V was clipped by 5 bases and J by 6 bases; unmatched bases: 12. The V gene's germline CDR1 is LNHDA and CDR2 SQIVND (reference sequence). The CDR3 protein is CASSPRMAGTGGEQYF. CDR3 coding DNA: TGTGCCAGTAGTCCCAGGATGGCCGGGACAGGGGGCGAGCAGTACTTC.

In its sample, this clonotype is medium-sized (0.01 to 0.1%). This sequence joins TRBV6-5 and TRBJ1-6, with D hard to call. The CDR3 sequence is 16 residues long. Germline values: CDR1 MNHEY, CDR2 SVGAGI. Trimming shortened V by 0 bases and J by 0 bases, and 6 bases separated the two germline ends. The DNA of the CDR3 is TGTGCCAGCAGTTACTCGGGGAACTCCTATAATTCACCCCTCCACTTT. Translating gives CASSYSGNSYNSPLHF.

The CDR3 is CASSPRTGRGETQYF. The CDR3 DNA follows: TGTGCCAGCAGCCCAAGGACAGGGCGGGGAGAGACCCAGTACTTC. The chain has TRBV11-3 and TRBJ2-5; TRBD1 matches 8 bases. The V gene end was trimmed by 5 bases and the J gene end by 4 bases; junction bases not matched to a gene: 9. Germline CDR1 is SGHNT and CDR2 is YENEEA. The CDR3 totals 15 residues.

The rearrangement links TRBV7-9 to TRBJ1-2; 8 nucleotides line up with TRBD1. Germline CDR1 reads SEHNR; CDR2 reads FQNEAQ (reference sequence). This CDR3 region has 12 residues. Trimming cost V 9 bases and J 7 bases; bases outside gene matches: 7. The CDR3 DNA sequence: TGTGCCAGTGGACAGGGTGGCTTTGGCTACACCTTC. Translated: CASGQGGFGYTF. The full variable domain, its missing parts supplied by reference TRBV7-9 and TRBJ1-2, is DTGVSQNPRHKITKRGQNVTFRCDPISEHNRLYWYRQTLGQGPEFLTYFQNEAQLEKSRLLSDRFSAERPKGSFSTLEIQRTEQGDSAMYLCASGQGGFGYTFGSGTRLTVV.

By share of the sample, this clonotype is medium-sized. The rearrangement joins TRBV12-3 or TRBV12-4 to TRBJ2-1, with D possibly matching TRBD1 (6 bases). The length of the CDR3 is 18 residues. Between the trimmed V and J ends, which lost 4 bases and 0 bases, there was a span of 19 bases. CDR3 in DNA: TGTGCCAGCAGTTCCCAACCTCCCGGGACAAGCTCCTACAATGAGCAGTTCTTC. Its protein product is CASSSQPPGTSSYNEQFF.

V is TRBV7-6 and J is TRBJ1-1; weak D call: TRBD1 (5 bases). This CDR3 has 14 amino acids. V was pared by 1 base and J by 1 base, with 7 bases between. Germline V gene data show CDR1 as SGHVS and CDR2 as FNYEAQ. CDR3 residues: CASSLEGQNTEAFF. In DNA, the CDR3 is TGTGCCAGCAGCTTAGAGGGGCAGAACACTGAAGCTTTCTTT.

This clonotype has a handful of counts. The chain uses TRBV6-1 and TRBJ1-1, with D perhaps TRBD1 (6 bases). V lost 4 bases, J lost 1 base, and 10 bases lay in between. The CDR3 runs 14 residues. The V gene's germline CDR1 is MNHNS and CDR2 SASEGT. DNA for the CDR3: TGTGCCAGCAGTGCAAAGGGACAGAACACTGAAGCTTTCTTT. Translating it yields CASSAKGQNTEAFF.

V usage is TRBV20-1 and J usage is TRBJ2-5; D uncertain. V lost 4 bases, J lost 4 bases, and 16 bases lay in between. CDR3 length equals 14 residues. The V gene's germline CDR1 is DFQATT and CDR2 SNEGSKA (reference sequence). In nucleotides, the CDR3 is TGCAGTGCTACCCCGAGTGGGATTCCAGAGACCCAGTACTTC. As protein: CSATPSGIPETQYF.

This clonotype is judged medium-sized. The chain uses TRBV19 and TRBJ2-1; the match to TRBD2 covers 14 bases. With V trimmed by 4 bases and J by 4 bases, 6 bases remained unmatched. The CDR3 runs to 17 residues. Germline CDR1 reads LNHDA; CDR2 reads SQIVND (reference sequence). The CDR3 bases are TGTGCCAGTAGTACTTGGACTAGCGGGGGGCAATACAATGAGCAGTTCTTC. Translation: CASSTWTSGGQYNEQFF.

The genes are TRBV5-1 and TRBJ2-5; the D is unclear. The V and J ends lost 4 bases and 3 bases respectively, with 4 bases between them. CDR3 length: 11 residues. CDR1 is SGHRS, CDR2 YFSETQ, per germline. In DNA form, the CDR3 reads TGCGCCAGCAGCCTGGAAGAGACCCAGTACTTC. Translation: CASSLEETQYF.

Sample share makes this clonotype medium-sized. The chain joins TRBV6-6 to TRBJ1-4, with 7 bases lining up with TRBD1. CDR3 length: 17 residues. The V gene end was trimmed by 4 bases and the J gene end by 0 bases; junction bases not matched to a gene: 8. Germline assignment: CDR1 MNHNY and CDR2 SVGAGI (reference sequence). The CDR3 protein is CASSSDLTGATNEKLFF. CDR3 nucleotides: TGTGCCAGCAGTTCGGACCTAACAGGGGCAACTAATGAAAAACTGTTTTTT.

This clonotype is judged large (0.1 to 1%). The V gene is TRBV27, the J gene TRBJ2-1, with unresolved D. The CDR3 has 13 amino acids. The V end was cut by 9 bases, the J end by 4 bases, with 13 bases between. Germline CDR1 is MNHEY and CDR2 is SMNVEV (reference sequence). CDR3 in amino acids: CASQLAKYNEQFF. For the CDR3, the DNA is TGTGCCAGTCAGTTGGCCAAGTACAATGAGCAGTTCTTC.

This clonotype was counted only a few times. J is TRBJ2-1 and V is TRBV20-1; the D is unclear. There are 15 residues in the CDR3. Per germline, CDR1 DFQATT and CDR2 SNEGSKA (reference sequence). V shed 0 bases and J shed 5 bases, with 14 bases lying between them. As DNA, the CDR3 is TGCAGTGCTAGAGAAGCAAACGGATATAACAATGAGCAGTTCTTC. This encodes CSAREANGYNNEQFF.

The chain links TRBV4-1 to TRBJ2-1; D unclear. CDR3 length equals 14 residues. V was trimmed by 0 bases and J by 7 bases, leaving 10 bases between them. Germline CDR1 is MGHRA and CDR2 is YSYEKL. The CDR3 spells CASSQDLIGNEQFF. In nucleotides, the CDR3 is TGCGCCAGCAGCCAAGATCTAATTGGGAATGAGCAGTTCTTC.

In this sample, this clonotype is large. The rearrangement uses TRBV15 and TRBJ2-2; 10 bases map to TRBD2. Germline values: CDR1 LNHNV, CDR2 YYDKDF (reference sequence). The trim removed 1 base at V and 2 bases at J, leaving 7 bases unmatched. This CDR3 comprises 18 residues. The CDR3 protein is CATSRGKGLAANTGELFF. The DNA for the CDR3 is TGTGCCACCAGCAGAGGCAAAGGACTAGCGGCAAACACCGGGGAGCTGTTTTTT.

This clonotype has only one observation. The chain employs TRBV4-2 and TRBJ1-4; D not resolved. With 1 base removed from V and 8 bases from J, the gap between germline ends came to 11 bases. CDR1 and CDR2 (germline): LGHNA, YNFKEQ. This CDR3 is 14 amino acids long. The CDR3 loop is CASSQGTVREKLFF. Here the CDR3 DNA reads TGTGCCAGCAGCCAAGGAACAGTTAGAGAAAAACTGTTTTTT.

This clonotype was seen a single time. The chain joins TRBV19 to TRBJ2-1; TRBD2 agrees at 12 bases. Unmatched junction bases numbered 5, after V lost 4 bases and J lost 7 bases. Per the germline V gene, CDR1 is LNHDA and CDR2 is SQIVND (reference sequence). CDR3 length: 15 residues. The chain's CDR3 is CASSTWTSGNNEQFF. CDR3 nucleotides: TGTGCCAGTAGTACTTGGACTAGCGGGAATAATGAGCAGTTCTTC.

In its sample, this clonotype was seen a few times. This sequence joins TRBV20-1 and TRBJ1-1; D call uncertain. V dropped 2 bases and J dropped 1 base, with 2 bases sitting between them. The CDR3 is 11 amino acids. The V gene's germline CDR1 is DFQATT and CDR2 SNEGSKA (reference sequence). The CDR3 loop reads CSARQNTEAFF. For the CDR3, the DNA is TGCAGTGCTAGACAGAACACTGAAGCTTTCTTT.

The rearrangement links TRBV19 to TRBJ2-2, with TRBD2 matching over 9 bases. CDR3 length equals 17 residues. CDR1 and CDR2 (germline): LNHDA, SQIVND (reference sequence). J gave up 0 bases and V 7 bases, and 9 bases lay outside the gene matches. The CDR3 sequence is CASTPTSGFANTGELFF. CDR3 bases: TGTGCCAGTACCCCGACTAGCGGATTCGCGAACACCGGGGAGCTGTTTTTT.

This clonotype qualifies as medium-sized. The genes are TRBV5-4 and TRBJ2-5; D is perhaps TRBD2 (7 bases). The CDR3 spans 15 residues. The V gene's germline CDR1 is SGHNT and CDR2 YYREEE (reference sequence). Trimming stripped 2 bases from V and 3 bases from J, with 14 bases between. CDR3 protein: CASSFSGAGEETQYF. DNA of the CDR3: TGTGCCAGCAGCTTCTCAGGGGCGGGGGAAGAGACCCAGTACTTC.